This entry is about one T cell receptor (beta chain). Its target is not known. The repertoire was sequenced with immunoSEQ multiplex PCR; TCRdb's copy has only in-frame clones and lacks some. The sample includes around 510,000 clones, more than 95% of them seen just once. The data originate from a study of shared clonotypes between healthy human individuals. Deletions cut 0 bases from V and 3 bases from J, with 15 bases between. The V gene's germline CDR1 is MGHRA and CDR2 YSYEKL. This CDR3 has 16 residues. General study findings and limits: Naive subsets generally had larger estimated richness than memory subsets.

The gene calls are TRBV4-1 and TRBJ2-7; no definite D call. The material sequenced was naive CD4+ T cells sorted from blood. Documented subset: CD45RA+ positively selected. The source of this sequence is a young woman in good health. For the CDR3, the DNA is TGCGCCAGCAGCCAAGATAGGTCAGCGAAGGTCTACGAGCAGTACTTC. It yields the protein CASSQDRSAKVYEQYF.